There are many counts of the clone carrying this TCR beta chain. Its antigen is undetermined. The record originates from a study of CD8 T cells in ankylosing spondylitis. Molecular-barcoded quantitative 5'-RACE produced these TCR beta libraries. TCRdb re-called the 5' RACE reads through MiXCR, storing one row per CDR3 protein. The data show approximately 24,000 distinct CDR3 sequences, around 2.5% seen once. Study findings and constraints: Some of the motif variants had earlier been found in reactive arthritis patients' fluid and blood.

Sequencing input: blood, either unsorted or a sorted T cell fraction (not recorded which). This TCR was recovered from a female donor with ankylosing spondylitis or in good health (not recorded which).

The CDR3 protein is CASTRLAGIGELFF. CDR3 sequence (DNA): TGTGCCAGCACTCGACTAGCGGGAATCGGGGAGCTGTTTTTT. J is TRBJ2-2 and V is TRBV9; 11 bases map to TRBD2. This CDR3 is 14 amino acids long. The V segment lost 6 bases and the J segment 7 bases; nucleotides outside the gene matches: 5. Germline CDR1 SGDLS, CDR2 YYNGEE.